This T cell receptor delta chain comes out of a study of Vδ1+ human thymocytes. This clone turned up a few times. Its antigen is not identified. The junction shows a germline mismatch at one end, possibly a read error. The same CDR3 can be traced to other DNA sequences in this sample. Germline V gives CDR1 NSMFDY, CDR2 ISSIKDK. This CDR3 is built from 18 residues. The template was reverse-transcribed extracted RNA. CDR3 amplicons came from multiplex PCR with pooled V-gene forward and constant-region reverse primers. TCRdb processed the multiplex PCR reads again with the CATT caller. The sample holds some 55,000 delta-chain clones, more than 15% seen once. Broader study findings: Donors shared many TRG clonotypes but few TRD clonotypes. Thymic delta-chain repertoires held roughly 20% Vdelta2 sequences and few Vdelta3, despite high sort purity. Thymic TRG and TRD repertoires appeared highly polyclonal. Unexpected Vdelta2 sequences could cause misinterpretation of bulk repertoire data.

Alphabeta T cells were depleted, then CD3+ Vdelta1+ Vdelta2- thymocytes were FACS-sorted. The clonotype comes from a boy under three years old who had congenital heart surgery. The chain is built from TRAV29/DV5 and TRDJ1; TRDD3 agrees at 12 bases. The source material was Vdelta1+ gamma-delta thymocytes from the thymus. The subset here: FACS-sorted CD3+ TCRalphabeta- TCRVdelta1+ TCRVdelta2- thymocytes. Here the CDR3 DNA reads TGTGCCGCAAGGCAGTACTGGGGGATACACCAGTACACCGATAAACTCATCTTT. Its protein is CAARQYWGIHQYTDKLIF.